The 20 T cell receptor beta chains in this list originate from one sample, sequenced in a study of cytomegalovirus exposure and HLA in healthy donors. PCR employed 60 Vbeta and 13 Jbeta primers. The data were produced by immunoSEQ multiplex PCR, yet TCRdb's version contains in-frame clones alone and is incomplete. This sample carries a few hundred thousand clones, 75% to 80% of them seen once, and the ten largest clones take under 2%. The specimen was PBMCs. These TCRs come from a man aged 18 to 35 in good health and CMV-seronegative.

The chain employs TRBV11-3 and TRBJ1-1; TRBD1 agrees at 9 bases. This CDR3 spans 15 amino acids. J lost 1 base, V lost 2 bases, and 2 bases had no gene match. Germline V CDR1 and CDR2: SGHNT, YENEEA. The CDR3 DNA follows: TGTGCCAGCAGCTTATCGGGACAGGGGAACACTGAAGCTTTCTTT. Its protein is CASSLSGQGNTEAFF.

As DNA, the CDR3 is TGTGCCAGCAGCGTACAGGGACTAAACACCGGGGAGCTGTTTTTT. Translation: CASSVQGLNTGELFF. The rearrangement links TRBV9 to TRBJ2-2; 7 bases are shared with TRBD2. CDR3 length: 15 residues. Germline V lookup: CDR1 SGDLS, CDR2 YYNGEE. V shed 1 base, J shed 2 bases, and the junction held 2 bases outside the gene matches.

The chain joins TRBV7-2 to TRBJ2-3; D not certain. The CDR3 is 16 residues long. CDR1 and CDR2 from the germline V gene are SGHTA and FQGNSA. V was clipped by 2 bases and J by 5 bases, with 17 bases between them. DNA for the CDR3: TGTGCCAGCAGCTTAAGTCGTCATCTATCCGGAGATACGCAGTATTTT. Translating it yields CASSLSRHLSGDTQYF.

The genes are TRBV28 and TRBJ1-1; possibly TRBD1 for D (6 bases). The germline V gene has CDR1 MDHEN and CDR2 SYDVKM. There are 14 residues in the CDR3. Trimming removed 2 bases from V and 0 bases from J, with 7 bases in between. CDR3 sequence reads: CASSLRGMNTEAFF. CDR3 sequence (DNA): TGTGCCAGCAGTTTAAGGGGGATGAACACTGAAGCTTTCTTT.

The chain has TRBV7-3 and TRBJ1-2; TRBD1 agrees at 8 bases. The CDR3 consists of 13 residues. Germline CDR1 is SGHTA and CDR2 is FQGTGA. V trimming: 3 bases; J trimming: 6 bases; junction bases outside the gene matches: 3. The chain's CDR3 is CASSFETGDGYTF. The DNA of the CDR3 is TGTGCCAGCAGCTTCGAGACAGGGGATGGCTACACCTTC. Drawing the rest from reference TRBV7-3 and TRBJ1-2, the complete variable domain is GAGVSQTPSNKVTEKGKYVELRCDPISGHTALYWYRQSLGQGPEFLIYFQGTGAADDSGLPNDRFFAVRPEGSVSTLKIQRTERGDSAVYLCASSFETGDGYTFGSGTRLTVV.

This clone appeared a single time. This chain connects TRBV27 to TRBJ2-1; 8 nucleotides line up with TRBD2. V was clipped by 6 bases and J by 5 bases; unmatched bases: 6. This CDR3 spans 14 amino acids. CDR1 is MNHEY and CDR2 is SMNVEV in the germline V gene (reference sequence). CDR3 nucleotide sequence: TGTGCCAGCAGGGAAGCGGGGGCTAACAATGAGCAGTTCTTC. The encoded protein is CASREAGANNEQFF.

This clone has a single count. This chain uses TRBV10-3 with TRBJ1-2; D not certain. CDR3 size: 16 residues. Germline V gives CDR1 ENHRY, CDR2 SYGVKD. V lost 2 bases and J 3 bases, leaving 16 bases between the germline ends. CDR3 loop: CAISEAGVREDYGYTF. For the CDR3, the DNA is TGTGCCATCAGTGAGGCCGGGGTTAGAGAAGACTATGGCTACACCTTC.

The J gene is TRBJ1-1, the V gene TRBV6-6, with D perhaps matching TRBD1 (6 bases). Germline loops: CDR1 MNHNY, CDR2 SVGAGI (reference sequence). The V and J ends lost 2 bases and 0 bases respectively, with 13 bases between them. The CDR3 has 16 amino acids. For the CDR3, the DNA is TGTGCCAGCAGTTACCCGGCTTCAGGGGTGAACACTGAAGCTTTCTTT. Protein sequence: CASSYPASGVNTEAFF.

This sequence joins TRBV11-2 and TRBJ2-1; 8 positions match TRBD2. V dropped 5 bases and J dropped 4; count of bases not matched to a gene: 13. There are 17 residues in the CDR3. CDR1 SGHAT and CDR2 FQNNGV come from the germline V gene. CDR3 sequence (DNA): TGTGCCAGCAGCCCGTACCTTAGCGGGACTTGGTACAATGAGCAGTTCTTC. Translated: CASSPYLSGTWYNEQFF. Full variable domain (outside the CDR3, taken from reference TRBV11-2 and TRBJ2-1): EAGVAQSPRYKIIEKRQSVAFWCNPISGHATLYWYQQILGQGPKLLIQFQNNGVVDDSQLPKDRFSAERLKGVDSTLKIQPAKLEDSAVYLCASSPYLSGTWYNEQFFGPGTRLTVL.

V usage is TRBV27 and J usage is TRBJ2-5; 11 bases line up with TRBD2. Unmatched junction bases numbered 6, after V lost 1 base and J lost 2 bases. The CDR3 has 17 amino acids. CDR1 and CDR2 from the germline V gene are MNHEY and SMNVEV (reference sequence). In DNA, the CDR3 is TGTGCCAGCAGTTTATTGACTAGCGGGATAGGGCAAGAGACCCAGTACTTC. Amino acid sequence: CASSLLTSGIGQETQYF.

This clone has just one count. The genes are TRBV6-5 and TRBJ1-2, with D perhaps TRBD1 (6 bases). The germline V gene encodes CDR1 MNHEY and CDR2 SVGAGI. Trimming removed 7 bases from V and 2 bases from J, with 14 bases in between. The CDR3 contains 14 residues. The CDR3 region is CASKPLGTNYGYTF. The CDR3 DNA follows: TGTGCCAGCAAACCCCTCGGGACAAACTATGGCTACACCTTC.

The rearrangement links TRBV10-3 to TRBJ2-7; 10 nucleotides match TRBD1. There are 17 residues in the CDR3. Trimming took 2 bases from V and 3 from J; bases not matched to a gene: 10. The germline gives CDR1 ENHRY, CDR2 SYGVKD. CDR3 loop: CAISEPWAGTGDYEQYF. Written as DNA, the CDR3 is TGTGCCATCAGTGAGCCCTGGGCCGGGACAGGGGACTACGAGCAGTACTTC.

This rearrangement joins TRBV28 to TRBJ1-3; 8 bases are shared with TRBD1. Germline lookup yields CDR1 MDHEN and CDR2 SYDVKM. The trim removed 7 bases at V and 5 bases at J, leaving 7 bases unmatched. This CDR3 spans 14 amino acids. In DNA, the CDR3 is TGTGCCAGCATAGGACAGGGCGCCCGAAACACCATATATTTT. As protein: CASIGQGARNTIYF.

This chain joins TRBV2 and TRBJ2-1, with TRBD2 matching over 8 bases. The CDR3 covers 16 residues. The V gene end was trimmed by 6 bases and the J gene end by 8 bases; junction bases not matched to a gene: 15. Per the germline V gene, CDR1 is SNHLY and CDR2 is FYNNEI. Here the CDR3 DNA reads TGTGCCAGCAGGGGGGATCGTAGGGCTAGCGGGTATGAGCAGTTCTTC. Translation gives CASRGDRRASGYEQFF.

The CDR3: CAWGDSYTQYF. The CDR3 nucleotides read TGTGCCTGGGGCGACAGCTATACGCAGTATTTT. The J gene is TRBJ2-3, the V gene TRBV30; D is possibly TRBD1 (5 bases). The germline V and J ends were trimmed by 5 bases and 7 bases, with 10 bases remaining between them. Germline CDR1 reads GTSNPN; CDR2 reads SVGIG (reference sequence). CDR3 length equals 11 residues. Using reference TRBV30 and TRBJ2-3 for the parts outside the CDR3, the full variable domain is SQTIHQWPATLVQPVGSPLSLECTVEGTSNPNLYWYRQAAGRGLQLLFYSVGIGQISSEVPQNLSASRPQDRQFILSSKKLLLSDSGFYLCAWGDSYTQYFGPGTRLTVL.

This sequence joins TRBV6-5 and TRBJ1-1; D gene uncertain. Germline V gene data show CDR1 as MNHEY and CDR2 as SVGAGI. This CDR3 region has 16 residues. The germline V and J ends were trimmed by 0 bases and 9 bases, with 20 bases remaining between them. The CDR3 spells CASSYSSSARSVKAFF. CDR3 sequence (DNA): TGTGCCAGCAGTTACTCGAGCTCAGCGAGGTCCGTGAAAGCTTTCTTT.

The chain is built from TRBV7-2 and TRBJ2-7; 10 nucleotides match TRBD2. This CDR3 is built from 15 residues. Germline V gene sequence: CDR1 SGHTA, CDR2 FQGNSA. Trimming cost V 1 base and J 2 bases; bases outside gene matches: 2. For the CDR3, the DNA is TGTGCCAGCAGCTTAGTAGCGGGAGGCGCCTACGAGCAGTACTTC. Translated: CASSLVAGGAYEQYF.

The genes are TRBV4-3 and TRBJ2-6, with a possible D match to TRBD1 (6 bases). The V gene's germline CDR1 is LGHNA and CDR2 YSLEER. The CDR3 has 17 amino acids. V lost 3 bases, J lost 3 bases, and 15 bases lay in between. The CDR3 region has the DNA TGCGCCAGCAGCCACTCCGTAACAGGGTTTGGGGCCAACGTCCTGACTTTC. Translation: CASSHSVTGFGANVLTF.

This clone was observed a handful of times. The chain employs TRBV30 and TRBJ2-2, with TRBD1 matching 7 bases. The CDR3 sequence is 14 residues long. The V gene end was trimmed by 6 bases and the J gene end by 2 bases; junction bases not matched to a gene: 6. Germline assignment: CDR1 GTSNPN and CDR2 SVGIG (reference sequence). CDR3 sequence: CACTGTVNTGELFF. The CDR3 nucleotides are TGTGCCTGTACCGGGACAGTTAACACCGGGGAGCTGTTTTTT.

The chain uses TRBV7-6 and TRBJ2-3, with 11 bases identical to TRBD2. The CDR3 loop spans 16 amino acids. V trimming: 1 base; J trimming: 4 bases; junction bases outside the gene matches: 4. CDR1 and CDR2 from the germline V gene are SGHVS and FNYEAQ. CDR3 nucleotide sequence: TGTGCCAGCAGCTTAGTTAGCGGGAGGGGTCCAGATACGCAGTATTTT. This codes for CASSLVSGRGPDTQYF.